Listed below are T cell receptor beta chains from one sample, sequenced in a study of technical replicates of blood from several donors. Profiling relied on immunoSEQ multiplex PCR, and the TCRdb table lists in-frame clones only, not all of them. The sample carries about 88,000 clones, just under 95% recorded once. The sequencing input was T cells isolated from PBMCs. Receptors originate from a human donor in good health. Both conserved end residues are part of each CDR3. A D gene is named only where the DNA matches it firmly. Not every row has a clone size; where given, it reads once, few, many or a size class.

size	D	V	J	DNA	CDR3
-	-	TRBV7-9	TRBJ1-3	TGTGCCAGCAGCTTATATAGGGGCCTCTCTGGAAACACCATATATTTT	CASSLYRGLSGNTIYF
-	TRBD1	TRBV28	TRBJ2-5	TGTGCCAGCAGTCCCGGGACAGGGCAAGAGACCCAGTACTTC	CASSPGTGQETQYF
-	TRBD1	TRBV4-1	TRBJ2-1	TGCGACAGCAGCCCGGGACAGAGAGGTTCCAATGAGCAGTTCTTC	CDSSPGQRGSNEQFF
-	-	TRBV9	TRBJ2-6	TGTGCCAGCAGCGACCAAGGGGGATCTGGGGCCAACGTCCTGACTTTC	CASSDQGGSGANVLTF
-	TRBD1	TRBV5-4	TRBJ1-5	TGTGCCAGCAGCGATGACAGGGTCGGGCCCCAGCATTTT	CASSDDRVGPQHF
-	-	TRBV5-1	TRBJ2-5	TGCGCCAGCAGCTTTTTACCCGGTCAAGAGACCCAGTACTTC	CASSFLPGQETQYF
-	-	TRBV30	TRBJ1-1	TGTGCCTGGAGTGCTAGGGGCATGGTAAGGACTGAAGCTTTCTTT	CAWSARGMVRTEAFF
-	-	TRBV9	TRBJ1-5	TGTGCCAGCAGCGAGGGACTGGAAAATAATCAGCCCCAGCATTTT	CASSEGLENNQPQHF
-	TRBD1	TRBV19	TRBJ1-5	TGTGCCAGTGGACAGGGTATGGATCAGCCCCAGCATTTT	CASGQGMDQPQHF
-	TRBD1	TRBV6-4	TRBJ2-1	TGTGCCAGCAGTCGGACAGGGTACAATGAGCAGTTCTTC	CASSRTGYNEQFF
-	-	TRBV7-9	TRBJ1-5	TGTGCCAGCAGCTTAGACTTAACAGGGTCTAATCAGCCCCAGCATTTT	CASSLDLTGSNQPQHF
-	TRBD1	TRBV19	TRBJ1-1	TGTGCCAGTAGTCACCCCCCTACGAGGACAGGGGGGCACACTGAAGCTTTCTTT	CASSHPPTRTGGHTEAFF
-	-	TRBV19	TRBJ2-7	TGTGCCAGTAGTCCCGGGACACTCTCCTACGAGCAGTACTTC	CASSPGTLSYEQYF
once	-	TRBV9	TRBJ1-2	TGTGCCAGCAGCGTACCGGGGGGCGGCTATGGCTACACCTTC	CASSVPGGGYGYTF
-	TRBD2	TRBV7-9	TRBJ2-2	TGTGCCAGCAGCTTATGGGGCCTAGCGGAAACCGGGGAGCTGTTTTTT	CASSLWGLAETGELFF
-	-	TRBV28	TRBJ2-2	TGTGCCAGCAAGGAGAGCATGAACACCGGGGAGCTGTTTTTT	CASKESMNTGELFF
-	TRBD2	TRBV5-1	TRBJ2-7	TGCGCCAGCAGCTTGGCCGGGGGGAGTGAGCAGTACTTC	CASSLAGGSEQYF
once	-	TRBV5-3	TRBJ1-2	TGTGCCAGAAGCTTGTCGGTCCTGGGGGGACCTAACTATGGCTACACCTTC	CARSLSVLGGPNYGYTF
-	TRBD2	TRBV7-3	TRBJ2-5	TGTGCCAGCAGCTCCATACTAGCGGGAGGAGGAGAGACCCAGTACTTC	CASSSILAGGGETQYF
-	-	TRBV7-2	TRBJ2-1	TGTGCCAGCAGTTACTACAATGAGCAGTTCTTC	CASSYYNEQFF
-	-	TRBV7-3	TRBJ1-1	TGTGCCAGCAGCTTATACGGGGCAGGGGAGCTAAACACTGAAGCTTTCTTT	CASSLYGAGELNTEAFF
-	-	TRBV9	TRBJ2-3	TGTGCCAGCAGCCCAAGGAGTTACACAGATACGCAGTATTTT	CASSPRSYTDTQYF
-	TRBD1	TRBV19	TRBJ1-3	TGTGCCAGTAGTCCTGGGACAGAGTACGCTGGAAACACCATATATTTT	CASSPGTEYAGNTIYF
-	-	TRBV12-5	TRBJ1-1	TGTGCTAGTGCTAGGGGGTTCACTGAAGCTTTCTTT	CASARGFTEAFF
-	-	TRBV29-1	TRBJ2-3	TGCAGCGGCGCAGGGTTTTTGGTTAGCGATACGCAGTATTTT	CSGAGFLVSDTQYF
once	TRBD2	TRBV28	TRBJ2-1	TGTGCCAGCAGTTTAAGCGGGAGGATATACAATGAGCAGTTCTTC	CASSLSGRIYNEQFF
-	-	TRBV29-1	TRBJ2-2	TGCAGCGTTGCCTGGAACACCGGGGAGCTGTTTTTT	CSVAWNTGELFF
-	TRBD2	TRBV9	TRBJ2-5	TGTGCCAGCAGCGAACAGGCGGGAGTAGGGGAGACCCAGTACTTC	CASSEQAGVGETQYF
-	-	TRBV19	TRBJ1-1	TGTGCCAGTAGCTTAGGGGGTTACAGGGAAGCTTTCTTT	CASSLGGYREAFF
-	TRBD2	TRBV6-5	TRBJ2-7	TGTGCCAGCGGGGCGGGAGGGCCCTACGAGCAGTACTTC	CASGAGGPYEQYF
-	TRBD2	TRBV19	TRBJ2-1	TGTGCCAGCTCCTTGGGAGGGCTACTCAATGAGCAGTTCTTC	CASSLGGLLNEQFF
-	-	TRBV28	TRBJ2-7	TGTGCCAGCAGGTCGTCCCGGGTCTCCTACGAGCAGTACTTC	CASRSSRVSYEQYF
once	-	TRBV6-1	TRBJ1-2	TGTGCCAGCAGTGAAGGGGGCTGGAGCTATGGCTACACCTTC	CASSEGGWSYGYTF
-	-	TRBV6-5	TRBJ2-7	TGTGCCAGCAGTTCGGTGGAGCGGTTGTACGAGCAGTACTTC	CASSSVERLYEQYF
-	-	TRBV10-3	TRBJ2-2	TGTGCCATCAGTGAGAGGGGAGGCGGGGAGCTGTTTTTT	CAISERGGGELFF
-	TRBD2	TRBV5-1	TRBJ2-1	TGCGCCAGCAGCTTGAGGCTAGCGGACTACAATGAGCAGTTCTTC	CASSLRLADYNEQFF
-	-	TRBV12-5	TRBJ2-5	TGTGCTAGTGGTTTTTATCCGGGGGAGACCCAGTACTTC	CASGFYPGETQYF
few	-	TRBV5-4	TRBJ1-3	TGTGCCAGCAGCTTGAACCAGGGTCTTAGAAACACCATATATTTT	CASSLNQGLRNTIYF
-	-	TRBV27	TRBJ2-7	TGTGCCAGCAGTTTATCGCATGACAGATATCGGTACTTC	CASSLSHDRYRYF
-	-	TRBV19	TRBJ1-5	TGTGCCAGTAGTATACAGGGGTCGGGCAATCAGCCCCAGCATTTT	CASSIQGSGNQPQHF
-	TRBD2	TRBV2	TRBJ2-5	TGTGCCAGCAGTGACCCGGGGGGCCAAGAGACCCAGTACTTC	CASSDPGGQETQYF
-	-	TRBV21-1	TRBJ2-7	TGTGCCAGCCCCCAAGGAGGGGCTTGGTACGAGCAGTACTTC	CASPQGGAWYEQYF
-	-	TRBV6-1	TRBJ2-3	TGTGCCAGCGGGCCCACTCGCACAGATACGCAGTATTTT	CASGPTRTDTQYF
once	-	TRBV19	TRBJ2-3	TGTGCCAGTAGTATTACTGCGGCAGATACGCAGTATTTT	CASSITAADTQYF
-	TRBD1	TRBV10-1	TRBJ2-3	TGCGCCAGCACCGGACAGGGCACAGATACGCAGTATTTT	CASTGQGTDTQYF